Presented here are 9 T cell receptor beta chains from one specimen sequenced in a study of cytomegalovirus exposure and HLA in healthy donors. In the PCR, 60 Vbeta and 13 Jbeta primers were used. Data came from immunoSEQ multiplex PCR; TCRdb stores just in-frame clones and leaves some out. The sample carries some 160,000 clones, over 60% recorded once. The sequenced material came from PBMCs. These receptor sequences come from a woman between 25 and 40 years old in good health and CMV-seronegative.

J is TRBJ1-5 and V is TRBV6-1; TRBD1 matches at 9 bases. CDR3 length: 15 residues. The germline V gene has CDR1 MNHNS and CDR2 SASEGT. V trimming: 6 bases; J trimming: 4 bases; junction bases outside the gene matches: 7. Here the CDR3 DNA reads TGTGCCAGCAGAGGGGGACAGGGAGGTAATCAGCCCCAGCATTTT. This sequence encodes CASRGGQGGNQPQHF.

The rearrangement uses TRBV13 and TRBJ2-7; TRBD1 agrees at 7 bases. Germline V gene data show CDR1 as PRHDT and CDR2 as FYEKMQ (reference sequence). V was pared by 5 bases and J by 3 bases, with 7 bases of the junction left unmatched. This CDR3 is 14 amino acids long. CDR3 region: CASSLGAGGYEQYF. In DNA form, the CDR3 reads TGTGCCAGCAGCCTCGGCGCAGGGGGCTACGAGCAGTACTTC.

The chain carries TRBV18 and TRBJ1-1, with TRBD1 as a possible D gene (5 bases). Per the germline V gene, CDR1 is KGHSH and CDR2 is LQKENI. The CDR3 is 15 amino acids. V dropped 6 bases and J dropped 3 bases, with 17 bases sitting between them. The CDR3 protein is CASSPGPKGDTEAFF. CDR3 coding DNA: TGTGCCAGCTCCCCCGGGCCAAAAGGGGACACTGAAGCTTTCTTT.

CDR3 sequence (DNA): TGTGCCAGCAGCTTAGTCGCTGGACAGGCTAGCAATCAGCCCCAGCATTTT. It codes for CASSLVAGQASNQPQHF. This rearrangement joins TRBV7-8 to TRBJ1-5, with 7 positions matching TRBD1. CDR1 is SGHVS, CDR2 FQNEAQ, per germline. The CDR3 runs 17 residues. V was pared by 1 base and J by 0 bases, with 6 bases of the junction left unmatched. Complete variable domain (other parts from reference TRBV7-8 and TRBJ1-5): GAGVSQSPRYKVAKRGQDVALRCDPISGHVSLFWYQQALGQGPEFLTYFQNEAQLDKSGLPSDRFFAERPEGSVSTLKIQRTQQEDSAVYLCASSLVAGQASNQPQHFGDGTRLSIL.

The J gene is TRBJ2-6, the V gene TRBV18, with D unclear. This CDR3 is 17 amino acids long. Trimming removed 0 bases at V and 0 bases at J, with 9 bases between. CDR1 is KGHSH and CDR2 is LQKENI in the germline V gene. The CDR3 nucleotides read TGTGCCAGCTCACCACCGGCAGCTAGCTCTGGGGCCAACGTCCTGACTTTC. Encoded protein: CASSPPAASSGANVLTF.

J is TRBJ2-1 and V is TRBV27, with D possibly TRBD1 on 5 matching bases. In germline, CDR1 is MNHEY, CDR2 SMNVEV (reference sequence). Trimming removed 3 bases at V and 3 bases at J, with 9 bases between. This CDR3 is built from 14 residues. The CDR3 region is CASSFPDSYNEQFF. CDR3 DNA sequence: TGTGCCAGCAGTTTTCCCGACAGCTACAATGAGCAGTTCTTC.

V is TRBV7-3 and J is TRBJ2-5, with 8 bases aligning to TRBD2. Germline CDR1 is SGHTA and CDR2 is FQGTGA. J was trimmed by 5 bases and V by 0 bases; bases with no gene match: 5. The CDR3 is 15 residues long. CDR3 residues: CASSLTGLVRETQYF. Here the CDR3 DNA reads TGTGCCAGCAGCTTAACGGGACTAGTTAGGGAGACCCAGTACTTC.

The chain joins TRBV7-9 to TRBJ1-6; 7 positions match TRBD1. The CDR3 spans 16 residues. V lost 4 bases and J lost 1; bases outside the gene matches: 4. CDR1 is SEHNR and CDR2 is FQNEAQ in the germline V gene (reference sequence). The CDR3 protein is CASSSRGPSYNSPLHF. The CDR3 DNA is TGTGCCAGCAGCTCTAGGGGGCCATCCTATAATTCACCCCTCCACTTT.

This chain links TRBV6-6 with TRBJ2-1; D not resolved. Germline V gives CDR1 MNHNY, CDR2 SVGAGI (reference sequence). The V gene lost 0 bases and the J gene lost 3 bases, with 6 bases spanning the gap. The CDR3 covers 14 residues. CDR3 sequence reads: CASSYSPSYNEQFF. DNA of the CDR3: TGTGCCAGCAGTTACTCTCCTAGCTACAATGAGCAGTTCTTC.